Presented here are 8 T cell receptor beta chains from one specimen sequenced in a study of blood T cell repertoires in COVID-19. Clones were sequenced by immunoSEQ multiplex PCR, and TCRdb holds only the in-frame ones, with some missing. This sample has roughly 380,000 clones, with approximately 91% found just once. The sample taken for sequencing was peripheral blood. Receptors were obtained from a woman aged 40 to 50 with COVID-19, enrolled during active disease.

The sample holds one count of this clone. The V call is TRBV11-3, the J call TRBJ2-1; 11 bases match TRBD2. Trimming cost V 5 bases and J 0 bases; bases outside gene matches: 6. CDR3 size: 17 residues. CDR1 SGHNT and CDR2 YENEEA come from the germline V gene. CDR3 nucleotides: TGTGCCAGCAGCAAGGGACTAGCGGTAAGCTCCTACAATGAGCAGTTCTTC. Its translation is CASSKGLAVSSYNEQFF. Combining the CDR3 with reference TRBV11-3 and TRBJ2-1 gives the whole variable domain EAGVVQSPRYKIIEKKQPVAFWCNPISGHNTLYWYLQNLGQGPELLIRYENEEAVDDSQLPKDRFSAERLKGVDSTLKIQPAELGDSAVYLCASSKGLAVSSYNEQFFGPGTRLTVL.

The chain is built from TRBV2 and TRBJ2-2, with D perhaps matching TRBD2 (6 bases). Germline loops: CDR1 SNHLY, CDR2 FYNNEI. Trimming shortened V by 6 bases and J by 3 bases, and 8 bases separated the two germline ends. The CDR3 contains 13 residues. In nucleotides, the CDR3 is TGTGCCAGCAGGGGGGAGGACACCGGGGAGCTGTTTTTT. Amino acid sequence: CASRGEDTGELFF.

This chain joins TRBV2 and TRBJ1-5, with 7 nucleotides matching TRBD1. The germline V gene encodes CDR1 SNHLY and CDR2 FYNNEI. With V trimmed by 10 bases and J by 2 bases, 8 bases remained unmatched. The CDR3 is 14 residues long. CDR3 sequence: CATSDREGNQPQHF. DNA for the CDR3: TGTGCCACCTCAGACAGGGAAGGCAATCAGCCCCAGCATTTT. Full variable domain (rest looked up from reference TRBV2 and TRBJ1-5): EPEVTQTPSHQVTQMGQEVILRCVPISNHLYFYWYRQILGQKVEFLVSFYNNEISEKSEIFDDQFSVERPDGSNFTLKIRSTKLEDSAMYFCATSDREGNQPQHFGDGTRLSIL.

This sequence joins TRBV19 and TRBJ2-5, with 8 nucleotides matching TRBD1. CDR1 LNHDA and CDR2 SQIVND come from the germline V gene (reference sequence). V shed 7 bases, J shed 5 bases, and the junction held 9 bases outside the gene matches. There are 14 residues in the CDR3. Here the CDR3 DNA reads TGTGCCAGTACCTTGACAGGGGAGCCGGAGACCCAGTACTTC. It translates to CASTLTGEPETQYF.

The genes are TRBV23-1 and TRBJ2-7; D ambiguous. TRBV23-1 qualifies as an ORF whose function is uncertain. This CDR3 is 9 amino acids long. CDR3 DNA sequence: TGCGTTAATTGGATGCCGGGGTACTTC. Protein sequence: CVNWMPGYF.

CDR3: CASSLDYGYTF. CDR3 coding DNA: TGTGCCAGCAGTCTCGACTATGGCTACACCTTC. This chain joins TRBV28 and TRBJ1-2; D uncertain. V was pared by 5 bases and J by 3 bases, with 4 bases between. Germline values: CDR1 MDHEN, CDR2 SYDVKM. The CDR3 sequence is 11 residues long.

This clone was seen a handful of times. This rearrangement joins TRBV4-3 to TRBJ1-6, with TRBD1 identical over 8 bases. The V gene's germline CDR1 is LGHNA and CDR2 YSLEER. This CDR3 has 15 residues. The V and J ends lost 3 bases and 7 bases, in that order; junction bases with no gene match: 5. The CDR3: CASSHPDRGNSPLHF. DNA for the CDR3: TGCGCCAGCAGCCATCCCGACAGGGGAAATTCACCCCTCCACTTT.

The count of this clone is one. V gene TRBV2 combines with J gene TRBJ2-1; no clear D gene. This CDR3 comprises 12 residues. Trimming removed 2 bases at V and 7 bases at J, with 6 bases between. Looked up from germline, CDR1 is SNHLY and CDR2 is FYNNEI. In DNA, the CDR3 is TGTGCCAGCAGTGAAAGGCGGAATGAGCAGTTCTTC. The encoded protein is CASSERRNEQFF.